These 29 T cell receptor beta chains share one sample of origin, sequenced in a study of T cells in Graves' hyperthyroidism and ophthalmopathy. Researchers amplified the TCR beta CDR3 regions from RNA transcripts. Carried out on the TCR CDR3, a first-round RT-PCR used the HTBI primer set. One entry per CDR3 protein, called by TCRdb with MiXCR from the multiplex PCR reads. The repertoire holds 500,000 to 650,000 distinct CDR3 sequences, with about 20% as singletons. The sequenced material came from blood. The receptors originated from a man in his forties with Graves' ophthalmopathy.

At least ten counts were recorded for this clonotype. The genes are TRBV7-8 and TRBJ2-7, with 10 bases identical to TRBD1. There are 15 residues in the CDR3. Per the germline V gene, CDR1 is SGHVS and CDR2 is FQNEAQ. Germline trimming cut 7 bases from V and 6 bases from J; bases unmatched to any gene: 12. CDR3 nucleotides: TGTGCCAGCACCTCCCGGACAGGGGGGCCTGGCGAGCAGTACTTC. This translates into CASTSRTGGPGEQYF.

This clonotype was seen a handful of times. V and J are TRBV7-6 and TRBJ2-2; the D is unclear. The V end was cut by 3 bases, the J end by 6 bases, with 8 bases between. In germline, CDR1 is SGHVS, CDR2 FNYEAQ. The CDR3 length is 13 residues. The CDR3, as DNA: TGTGCCAGCAGCTTGGCTAGTGCCGGGGAGCTGTTTTTT. Encoded protein: CASSLASAGELFF.

This clonotype occurred once. J is TRBJ1-5 and V is TRBV28; no clear D. Looked up from germline, CDR1 is MDHEN and CDR2 is SYDVKM. Deletions cut 8 bases from V and 3 bases from J, with 11 bases between. The CDR3 contains 13 residues. This chain's CDR3 is CASARGINQPQHF. The CDR3 nucleotides read TGTGCCAGCGCAAGAGGGATCAATCAGCCCCAGCATTTT.

This clonotype was seen at least ten times. This chain uses TRBV6-1 with TRBJ2-7; the D gene is possibly TRBD2 (5 bases). This CDR3 has 11 residues. Germline CDR1 reads MNHNS; CDR2 reads SASEGT. V lost 6 bases and J 2 bases, leaving 5 bases between the germline ends. In DNA form, the CDR3 reads TGTGCCAGCAGCGGGGCCTACGAGCAGTACTTC. This codes for CASSGAYEQYF.

On this clonotype: A much larger clone lies one base from this, so it may be a read error. The V and J genes are TRBV2 and TRBJ2-7; either TRBD1 or TRBD2 may supply D (5 bases each). The CDR3 contains 13 residues. The germline V gene encodes CDR1 SNHLY and CDR2 FYNNEI. The chain's CDR3 is CASNGARDGERYF. The CDR3, as DNA: TGTGCCAGCAATGGGGCCCGCGATGGGGAGCGGTACTTC.

The genes are TRBV12-3 or TRBV12-4 and TRBJ1-5; 10 nucleotides match TRBD1. The junction had 3 bases not matched to a gene; V was cut back by 5 bases and J by 5 bases. The CDR3 runs to 14 residues. CDR3 residues: CASSRQGAHQPQHF. The CDR3 DNA reads as TGTGCCAGCAGTAGACAGGGGGCCCATCAGCCCCAGCATTTT.

There are a few counts of this clonotype. The chain links TRBV7-9 to TRBJ2-5; D tentatively fits TRBD1 or TRBD2 (6 bases each). Germline V gives CDR1 SEHNR, CDR2 FQNEAQ (reference sequence). The ends were cut back, 6 bases at V and 4 bases at J, with 18 bases in the middle. The CDR3 spans 15 residues. CDR3 coding DNA: TGTGCCAGCAGTAGTGTACCTGGAGGGGGAGAGACCCAGTACTTC. Translation: CASSSVPGGGETQYF.

This clonotype showed up just a few times. The J gene is TRBJ2-7, the V gene TRBV30; D is perhaps TRBD1 or TRBD2 (5 bases each). CDR1 GTSNPN and CDR2 SVGIG come from the germline V gene (reference sequence). The CDR3 runs 14 residues. The V gene lost 6 bases and the J gene lost 2 bases, with 17 bases spanning the gap. The CDR3 loop is CACKHRDLTYEQYF. The CDR3 region has the DNA TGTGCCTGCAAACATAGGGACCTAACCTACGAGCAGTACTTC.

This clonotype showed up many times. The rearrangement joins TRBV20-1 to TRBJ2-1; TRBD1 is a possible D gene (5 bases). Trimming took off 0 bases at V and 7 bases at J, with 19 bases between the two ends. The germline gives CDR1 DFQATT, CDR2 SNEGSKA (reference sequence). The CDR3 runs 16 residues. The CDR3 protein is CSARDRAGKRINEQFF. As DNA, the CDR3 is TGCAGTGCTAGAGACAGGGCAGGGAAAAGGATAAATGAGCAGTTCTTC.

This clonotype was counted between two and nine times. The chain combines TRBV30 with TRBJ2-7, with 11 nucleotides matching TRBD2. Trimming at V came to 7 bases and at J to 2 bases, leaving 7 bases not matched to a gene. The CDR3 has 14 residues. The V gene's germline CDR1 is GTSNPN and CDR2 SVGIG (reference sequence). CDR3 sequence (DNA): TGTGCCTTGAAGATAGCGGGGGGGCCCTACGAGCAGTACTTC. As protein: CALKIAGGPYEQYF.

This clonotype was recorded a few times. The chain has TRBV29-1 and TRBJ2-7; tentative D call: TRBD1 (6 bases). The CDR3 consists of 12 residues. CDR1 SQVTM and CDR2 ANQGSEA come from the germline V gene. With 4 bases removed from V and 3 bases from J, the gap between germline ends came to 10 bases. CDR3 nucleotide sequence: TGCAGCGTTGTTGCCAGGGGCTACGAGCAGTACTTC. This codes for CSVVARGYEQYF.

The sample holds a few counts of this clonotype. This sequence joins TRBV6-8 and TRBJ2-3; 8 bases line up with TRBD2. Germline loops: CDR1 MNHGY, CDR2 SAAAGT. This CDR3 is built from 15 residues. CDR3 sequence reads: CTTKGDGRAADTQYF. The CDR3 DNA follows: TGTACCACCAAGGGTGACGGGAGGGCCGCAGATACGCAGTATTTT.

This clonotype occurred a few times. The rearrangement uses TRBV28 and TRBJ2-5; 13 bases fit TRBD2. The CDR3 runs to 16 residues. V dropped 5 bases and J dropped 5; count of bases not matched to a gene: 8. Germline V lookup: CDR1 MDHEN, CDR2 SYDVKM. CDR3 nucleotides: TGTGCCAGCAGTCCACGACTAGCGGGAGGTGGGGAGACCCAGTACTTC. Amino acid sequence: CASSPRLAGGGETQYF.

In this sample, this clonotype turned up a few times. The rearrangement links TRBV28 to TRBJ2-3; D unclear. V dropped 2 bases and J dropped 4 bases, with 19 bases sitting between them. The CDR3 covers 17 residues. CDR1 and CDR2 (germline): MDHEN, SYDVKM. CDR3: CASSLAITLVRADTQYF. The CDR3, as DNA: TGTGCCAGCAGTTTAGCAATAACGCTAGTTCGGGCAGATACGCAGTATTTT.

This clonotype has more than one count but fewer than ten. The CDR3 region is CASSVRQGVNYGYTF. DNA for the CDR3: TGTGCCAGCAGCGTACGACAGGGGGTAAACTATGGCTACACCTTC. The chain links TRBV11-2 to TRBJ1-2; 9 bases map to TRBD1. The CDR3 consists of 15 residues. J was trimmed by 2 bases and V by 5 bases; bases with no gene match: 6. Germline V gene lookup returns CDR1 SGHAT and CDR2 FQNNGV.

The chain recombines TRBV7-2 with TRBJ2-7; D unclear. With 1 base removed from V and 4 bases from J, the gap between germline ends came to 17 bases. The germline CDR1 and CDR2 sequences are SGHTA and FQGNSA. The CDR3 contains 16 residues. The CDR3 loop is CASSLGLDLRPYEQYF. CDR3 sequence (DNA): TGTGCCAGCAGCTTAGGGCTGGATTTGCGGCCATACGAGCAGTACTTC. The entire variable domain, with the rest obtained from reference TRBV7-2 and TRBJ2-7, is as follows: GAGVSQSPSNKVTEKGKDVELRCDPISGHTALYWYRQSLGQGLEFLIYFQGNSAPDKSGLPSDRFSAERTGGSVSTLTIQRTQQEDSAVYLCASSLGLDLRPYEQYFGPGTRLTVT.

This clonotype was observed a handful of times. The chain joins TRBV5-1 to TRBJ2-1; TRBD2 is a possible D gene (5 bases). Trimming stripped 3 bases from V and 4 bases from J, with 14 bases between. The CDR3 spans 15 residues. Germline values: CDR1 SGHRS, CDR2 YFSETQ. The CDR3 nucleotides read TGCGCCAGCAGCTCCAGCGGAGCCAGATACAATGAGCAGTTCTTC. Amino acid sequence: CASSSSGARYNEQFF.

This clonotype was seen many times. The rearrangement links TRBV28 to TRBJ2-3; 8 bases are shared with TRBD1. Germline V gene lookup returns CDR1 MDHEN and CDR2 SYDVKM. Unmatched junction bases numbered 8, after V lost 6 bases and J lost 3 bases. There are 15 residues in the CDR3. CDR3 loop: CASSPGQDITDTQYF. The CDR3 DNA is TGTGCCAGCAGCCCGGGACAGGACATAACAGATACGCAGTATTTT.

This clonotype was seen a few times. This rearrangement joins TRBV11-2 to TRBJ2-1; 13 bases agree with TRBD2. The CDR3 contains 19 residues. V shed 8 bases and J 4 bases; nucleotides not matched to a gene: 17. Germline CDR1 and CDR2: SGHAT and FQNNGV. The CDR3 spells CASGYPPTGTSGVYNEQFF. The DNA for the CDR3 is TGTGCCAGCGGATACCCCCCTACCGGGACTAGCGGGGTATACAATGAGCAGTTCTTC.

The chain uses TRBV9 and TRBJ2-2; tentatively, D is TRBD1 or TRBD2 (7 bases each). V was trimmed by 5 bases and J by 5 bases, leaving 16 bases between them. The CDR3 is 15 residues long. Per germline, CDR1 SGDLS and CDR2 YYNGEE. CDR3 in DNA: TGTGCCAGCAGTCAGGGGGGGGCGTATACCGGGGAGCTGTTTTTT. It yields the protein CASSQGGAYTGELFF.

The V gene is TRBV30, the J gene TRBJ1-2; the match to TRBD1 covers 9 bases. CDR3 length: 14 residues. J lost 7 bases, V lost 0 bases, and 6 bases had no gene match. CDR1 GTSNPN and CDR2 SVGIG come from the germline V gene (reference sequence). CDR3 coding DNA: TGTGCCTGGAGTGTATTACAGGGGGCAAGTGGCTACACCTTC. This translates into CAWSVLQGASGYTF. Filled out from reference TRBV30 and TRBJ1-2, the complete variable domain reads SQTIHQWPATLVQPVGSPLSLECTVEGTSNPNLYWYRQAAGRGLQLLFYSVGIGQISSEVPQNLSASRPQDRQFILSSKKLLLSDSGFYLCAWSVLQGASGYTFGSGTRLTVV.

A few counts support this clonotype. This chain joins TRBV19 and TRBJ2-1, with TRBD2 identical over 9 bases. Unmatched junction bases numbered 10, after V lost 3 bases and J lost 4 bases. Looked up from germline, CDR1 is LNHDA and CDR2 is SQIVND (reference sequence). This CDR3 has 17 residues. The CDR3, as DNA: TGTGCCAGTAGTATGGGGTTAGCGGGAGTTTCATACAATGAGCAGTTCTTC. Protein product: CASSMGLAGVSYNEQFF.

This chain connects TRBV27 to TRBJ2-1; D ambiguous. Germline CDR1 reads MNHEY; CDR2 reads SMNVEV (reference sequence). The CDR3 length is 13 residues. The V and J ends lost 2 bases and 7 bases respectively, with 9 bases between them. CDR3 bases: TGTGCCAGCAGTTTAGGTCTCATTAATGAGCAGTTCTTC. It translates to CASSLGLINEQFF.

This clonotype was recorded at least ten times. V gene TRBV19 combines with J gene TRBJ2-7; D might be TRBD2 (6 bases). Germline V gene data show CDR1 as LNHDA and CDR2 as SQIVND (reference sequence). V lost 10 bases and J lost 1, with 17 bases in between. This CDR3 is built from 14 residues. The CDR3 spells CATKLASSSYEQYF. The CDR3 DNA reads as TGTGCCACAAAACTAGCCTCCTCATCCTACGAGCAGTACTTC. The variable domain in full, with the rest retrieved from reference TRBV19 and TRBJ2-7, is DGGITQSPKYLFRKEGQNVTLSCEQNLNHDAMYWYRQDPGQGLRLIYYSQIVNDFQKGDIAEGYSVSREKKESFPLTVTSAQKNPTAFYLCATKLASSSYEQYFGPGTRLTVT.

A note on this clonotype: The conserved phenylalanine or tryptophan normally closing the CDR3 is absent here, so this likely arose from a read error. V and J are TRBV30 and TRBJ1-1; tentative D call: TRBD1 (5 bases). V dropped 6 bases and J dropped 0 bases, with 17 bases sitting between them. This CDR3 is built from 15 residues. CDR1 GTSNPN and CDR2 SVGIG come from the germline V gene (reference sequence). The CDR3 nucleotides are TGTGCCTGTGGGGCCCCCGCGGGGTTGAACACTGAAGCTTTCTTA. As protein: CACGAPAGLNTEAFL.

This clonotype was seen repeatedly, ten times or more. The rearrangement uses TRBV11-2 and TRBJ2-5; 9 nucleotides align to TRBD2. The trim removed 5 bases at V and 1 base at J, leaving 8 bases unmatched. From germline, CDR1 is SGHAT and CDR2 FQNNGV. This CDR3 comprises 16 residues. CDR3 loop: CASSPQSGGTQETQYF. CDR3 nucleotide sequence: TGTGCCAGCAGCCCACAAAGCGGGGGGACCCAAGAGACCCAGTACTTC.

The chain couples TRBV19 to TRBJ1-1; unclear D gene. Germline-derived CDR1 and CDR2 are LNHDA and SQIVND (reference sequence). The CDR3 is 15 residues long. V lost 3 bases and J 6 bases, leaving 17 bases between the germline ends. The CDR3 is CASSIQSTFVAEAFF. As DNA, the CDR3 is TGTGCCAGTAGTATCCAGTCCACCTTCGTCGCTGAAGCTTTCTTT.

The J gene is TRBJ2-5, the V gene TRBV6-5, with TRBD2 matching over 10 bases. Germline trimming cut 2 bases from V and 3 bases from J; bases unmatched to any gene: 6. Germline V gene lookup returns CDR1 MNHEY and CDR2 SVGAGI. The CDR3 has 16 residues. CDR3: CASSYDLAGVEETQYF. The CDR3 region has the DNA TGTGCCAGCAGTTACGATCTAGCGGGAGTAGAAGAGACCCAGTACTTC.

This chain joins TRBV18 and TRBJ1-1; D call uncertain. Germline V CDR1 and CDR2: KGHSH, LQKENI. The CDR3 contains 14 residues. V was cut by 6 bases and J by 5 bases, with 16 bases left in between. This CDR3 is CASSPLGEGTEAFF. DNA of the CDR3: TGTGCCAGCTCTCCGCTTGGAGAAGGAACTGAAGCTTTCTTT.